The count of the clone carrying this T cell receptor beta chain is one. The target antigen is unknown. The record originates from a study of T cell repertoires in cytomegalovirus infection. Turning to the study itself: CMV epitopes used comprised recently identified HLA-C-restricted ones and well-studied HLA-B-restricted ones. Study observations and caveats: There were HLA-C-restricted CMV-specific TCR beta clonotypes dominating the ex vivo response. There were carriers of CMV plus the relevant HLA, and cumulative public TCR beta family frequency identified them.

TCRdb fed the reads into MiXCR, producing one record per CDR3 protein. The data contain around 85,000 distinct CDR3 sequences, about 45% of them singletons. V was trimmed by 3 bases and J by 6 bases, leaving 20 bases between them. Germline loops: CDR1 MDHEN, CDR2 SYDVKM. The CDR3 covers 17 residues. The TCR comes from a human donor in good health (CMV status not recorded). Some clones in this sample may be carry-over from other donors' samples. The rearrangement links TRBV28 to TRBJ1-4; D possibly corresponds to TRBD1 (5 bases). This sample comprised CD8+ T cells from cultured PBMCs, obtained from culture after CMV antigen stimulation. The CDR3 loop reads CASSFSQGPGADEKLFF. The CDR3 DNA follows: TGTGCCAGCAGTTTTTCGCAGGGCCCAGGCGCTGATGAAAAACTGTTTTTT.